This TCR beta chain was obtained from a study of control samples from healthy donors and cancer patients. TCRdb's copy holds only in-frame clones and misses some; the assay was immunoSEQ multiplex PCR. Of around 77,000 clones in the sample, roughly 92% were seen once. V was cut by 6 bases and J by 7 bases, with 16 bases left in between. Germline V gene sequence: CDR1 MRHNA, CDR2 SNTAGT. CDR3 size: 14 residues. The genes are TRBV6-4 and TRBJ1-5; no reliable D call. This clonotype was obtained from a woman between 55 and 75 years old in good health. Sequencing was done on a sample of blood. The DNA for the CDR3 is TGTGCCAGCAGAACGTCCCCCAATCAGCAGCCCCAGCATTTT. Amino acids: CASRTSPNQQPQHF.